This record concerns one T cell receptor beta chain sequence. The antigen is unknown. CDR1 is LNHNV, CDR2 YYDKDF, per germline (reference sequence). The CDR3 covers 13 residues. V trimming: 3 bases; J trimming: 6 bases; junction bases outside the gene matches: 3. This entry is derived from a study of T cell repertoires in cytomegalovirus infection. One entry per CDR3 protein, called by TCRdb with MiXCR from the reads. The sample has approximately 730,000 distinct CDR3 sequences, almost 30% seen once. The origin of this receptor is a human donor in good health (CMV status not recorded). Some clones in this sample may be carry-over from other donors' samples. The rearrangement uses TRBV15 and TRBJ2-7; TRBD1 matches 9 bases. Sequencing was performed on cultured CD8+ T cells from PBMCs, taken from culture after CMV antigen stimulation. This CDR3 is CATSSPGQGEQYF. The DNA for the CDR3 is TGTGCCACCAGCAGTCCGGGACAGGGCGAGCAGTACTTC.